This T cell receptor delta chain was profiled in a study of γδ T cells in repeated Plasmodium falciparum infection. Study context: The natural-infection arm compared Malian children under seasonal malaria with matched Australian children. Timepoints: baseline, immediately before selected infections, and 21 days after every infection.

From germline, CDR1 is TSWWSYY and CDR2 QGS. Trimming at V came to 3 bases and at J to 4 bases, leaving 46 bases not matched to a gene. This CDR3 has 29 amino acids. Each sorted gammadelta sample had TRG and TRD chains sequenced. TCRdb reanalysed the multiplex PCR reads via CATT. The table has 45,000 to 60,000 delta-chain clones, 1.9% seen once. The sample holds many counts of this clone. Vgamma9/Vdelta2+ and Vdelta2-negative gammadelta T cells were flow-sorted from PBMC for bulk sequencing. The TCR comes from a pool of human donors (malaria-infected and uninfected, not separated). The chain couples TRDV1 to TRDJ1; 11 nucleotides match TRDD3. Sequenced material: gamma-delta T cells from blood. The CDR3 loop is CALGEYRPHLPTPPLYWGILEIRHDKLIF. The CDR3 bases are TGTGCTCTTGGGGAGTACCGACCCCACCTTCCTACTCCGCCATTGTACTGGGGGATATTAGAGATAAGACACGATAAACTCATCTTT.